Listed below are T cell receptor beta chains from one sample, sequenced in a study of blood T cell repertoires in COVID-19. Assay: immunoSEQ multiplex PCR; the TCRdb copy retains only in-frame clones and omits some. Of 250,000 to 350,000 clones in the sample, about nine tenths were seen once. Specimen: peripheral blood. The receptors come from a woman aged 55-69 years with acute or convalescent COVID-19. CDR3s include the opening cysteine and the closing phenylalanine or tryptophan. The order of the fields is V gene, clone size, J gene, D gene, CDR3 DNA, CDR3 protein. A D gene is named only where the DNA matches it firmly. Clone size is shown for a subset of rows, as once, few, many or a class of expanded clone.

TRBV4-3	-	TRBJ2-5	TRBD1	TGCGCCAGCAGCGCCTCCTACAGGGGGGAGACCCAGTACTTC	CASSASYRGETQYF
TRBV5-1	-	TRBJ2-5	TRBD2	TGCGCCAGCACCTATAGCGGGAGGGCCCAAGAGACCCAGTACTTC	CASTYSGRAQETQYF
TRBV2	-	TRBJ2-1	TRBD1	TGTGCCACCAGGGACAGGGCGGAATCCTACAATGAGCAGTTCTTC	CATRDRAESYNEQFF
TRBV12-5	-	TRBJ2-7	-	TGTGCTAGTGCCCTCCAGGGGTACGAGCAGTACTTC	CASALQGYEQYF
TRBV4-3	-	TRBJ1-4	TRBD1	TGCGCCAGCAGCCAGGGACAGGGGAGTTATGAAAAACTGTTTTTT	CASSQGQGSYEKLFF
TRBV5-4	-	TRBJ1-2	TRBD1	TGTGCCAGCAGCCCCAAGAGGGACAGGGTCGATGGCTACACCTTC	CASSPKRDRVDGYTF
TRBV4-3	-	TRBJ2-2	-	TGCGCCAGCAGCCAAGTGCCCGGGGGACTCACCGGGGAGCTGTTTTTT	CASSQVPGGLTGELFF
TRBV5-4	-	TRBJ2-5	-	TGTGCCAGCAGCTTGCAGGGGCCCAGGGAGACCCAGTACTTC	CASSLQGPRETQYF
TRBV7-2	-	TRBJ2-1	-	TGTGCCAGCAGCCAGTCCGTAAATGAGCAGTTCTTC	CASSQSVNEQFF
TRBV19	-	TRBJ1-6	TRBD1	TGTGCCAGTAGGATCGGGGGACAGGGGAATTCACCCCTCCACTTT	CASRIGGQGNSPLHF
TRBV6-4	-	TRBJ1-2	-	TGTGCCAGCAGTTTAGAACCGGGACAAGCAGGCTATGGCTACACCTTC	CASSLEPGQAGYGYTF
TRBV7-3	once	TRBJ2-2	-	TGTGCCAGCAGCTTAATGACATCGAACACCGGGGAGCTGTTTTTT	CASSLMTSNTGELFF
TRBV29-1	-	TRBJ2-2	TRBD2	TGCAGCGTTGAAACGGGGGGTTCCGGGGAGCTGTTTTTT	CSVETGGSGELFF
TRBV12-3/TRBV12-4	-	TRBJ1-3	-	TGTGCCACCTCGAGCGGGGGTGGAAACACCATATATTTT	CATSSGGGNTIYF
TRBV7-9	-	TRBJ1-4	TRBD1	TGTGCCAGCAGCTCCACCGGGACAGTCGGTGAAAAACTGTTTTTT	CASSSTGTVGEKLFF
TRBV7-9	once	TRBJ1-2	-	TGTGCCAGCAGCTTAGTCCCAGATCGTTATGGCTACACCTTC	CASSLVPDRYGYTF
TRBV7-2	-	TRBJ1-5	-	TGTGCCAGCAGCTTAGCTATAAATCAGCCCCAGCATTTT	CASSLAINQPQHF
TRBV12-3/TRBV12-4	-	TRBJ1-2	-	TGTGCCAGCAGTTTGCAGGGCGGGGATGGCTACACCTTC	CASSLQGGDGYTF
TRBV18	-	TRBJ1-1	-	TGTGCCAGCTCACCACCGGGCAAACTGAACACTGAAGCTTTCTTT	CASSPPGKLNTEAFF
TRBV5-8	-	TRBJ1-6	-	TGTGCCAGCAGCTTGGCGTTCCTCGTCTCACCCCTCCACTTT	CASSLAFLVSPLHF
TRBV5-8	-	TRBJ2-7	TRBD2	TGTGCCAGCAGCAGAGCGGCGGGAGTCATCCCCTACGAGCAGTACTTC	CASSRAAGVIPYEQYF
TRBV7-2	-	TRBJ1-1	TRBD1	TGTGCCAGCAGCTTGGACAGGGCAACGCCCGCTGAAGCTTTCTTT	CASSLDRATPAEAFF
TRBV3-1/TRBV3-2	-	TRBJ1-2	TRBD1	TGTGCCAGCAGCCAACAGGGGGCGCGGAGTGGCTACACCTTC	CASSQQGARSGYTF
TRBV10-3	-	TRBJ2-1	-	TGTGCCATCAGTGGCAACTCCCGGACTCGAGGGATAACCTACAATGAGCAGTTCTTC	CAISGNSRTRGITYNEQFF
TRBV7-6	once	TRBJ2-2	TRBD2	TGTGCCAGCAGTAGGATTAGCGGGTACACCGGGGAGCTGTTTTTT	CASSRISGYTGELFF
TRBV29-1	-	TRBJ2-1	TRBD2	TGCAGCGTTGAAGTTCGGCTAGCGGGGCGGGAGGAATCCCAGAGCTCCTACAATGAGCAGTTCTTC	CSVEVRLAGREESQSSYNEQFF
TRBV19	-	TRBJ1-2	-	TGTGCCAGTAGTATAGGCCGTATGGCAGTTCCAACCTATGGCTACACCTTC	CASSIGRMAVPTYGYTF